One sample yielded the 8 T cell receptor beta chains listed below, sequenced in a study of cytomegalovirus exposure and HLA in healthy donors. The PCR contained 60 Vbeta and 13 Jbeta primers. The protocol was immunoSEQ multiplex PCR, while the TCRdb copy is restricted to in-frame clones and leaves out a portion. The table includes some 96,000 clones, about 74% detected once. Sequenced material: PBMCs. The receptors derive from a female donor in good health and CMV-seronegative.

V is TRBV28 and J is TRBJ1-1; no clear D gene. The CDR3 is made up of 17 amino acids. V was pared by 2 bases and J by 0 bases, with 16 bases between. The germline V gene encodes CDR1 MDHEN and CDR2 SYDVKM. In DNA, the CDR3 is TGTGCCAGCAGTTTAAGACGATTGAGGCCTTTGAACACTGAAGCTTTCTTT. Protein: CASSLRRLRPLNTEAFF. The whole variable domain, remainder taken from reference TRBV28 and TRBJ1-1, is DVKVTQSSRYLVKRTGEKVFLECVQDMDHENMFWYRQDPGLGLRLIYFSYDVKMKEKGDIPEGYSVSREKKERFSLILESASTNQTSMYLCASSLRRLRPLNTEAFFGQGTRLTVV.

This clone was detected only once. The J gene is TRBJ2-2, the V gene TRBV5-1; maybe TRBD2 (5 bases). Germline V CDR1 and CDR2: SGHRS, YFSETQ. The CDR3 loop spans 15 amino acids. V was pared by 4 bases and J by 4 bases, with 14 bases between. The CDR3 is CASSPTGVGTGELFF. The CDR3 nucleotides read TGCGCCAGCAGCCCCACCGGGGTCGGCACCGGGGAGCTGTTTTTT.

This chain joins TRBV27 and TRBJ1-1; TRBD1 might be the D (5 bases). Germline V CDR1 and CDR2: MNHEY, SMNVEV (reference sequence). The CDR3 length is 15 residues. Between the trimmed V and J ends, which lost 6 bases and 1 base, there was a span of 15 bases. CDR3 protein: CASSPRGGGNTEAFF. CDR3 DNA sequence: TGTGCCAGCAGCCCCCGGGGCGGGGGGAACACTGAAGCTTTCTTT.

The table lists this clone with a few counts. This chain uses TRBV7-6 with TRBJ2-1; maybe TRBD1 (5 bases). Trimming took 2 bases from V and 2 from J, leaving 7 bases between them. CDR3 size: 14 residues. CDR1 and CDR2 from the germline V gene are SGHVS and FNYEAQ. The CDR3 region is CASSLSGTYNEQFF. The CDR3 nucleotides read TGTGCCAGCAGCTTATCAGGGACCTACAATGAGCAGTTCTTC. The entire variable domain, with the rest obtained from reference TRBV7-6 and TRBJ2-1, is as follows: GAGVSQSPRYKVTKRGQDVALRCDPISGHVSLYWYRQALGQGPEFLTYFNYEAQQDKSGLPNDRFSAERPEGSISTLTIQRTEQRDSAMYRCASSLSGTYNEQFFGPGTRLTVL.

J is TRBJ2-7 and V is TRBV10-1; tentative D call: TRBD2 (5 bases). The CDR3 consists of 12 residues. The V end was cut by 5 bases, the J end by 3 bases, with 8 bases between. Germline CDR1 reads WNHNN; CDR2 reads SYGVQD (reference sequence). The DNA of the CDR3 is TGCGCCAGCAGTTCGGGGTTCTACGAGCAGTACTTC. Amino acids: CASSSGFYEQYF.

In nucleotides, the CDR3 is TGCGCCAGCAGTCTCCCCGCCGGGGATTCGGAGGAAGCTTTCTTT. It translates to CASSLPAGDSEEAFF. V and J are TRBV23-1 and TRBJ1-1; no reliable D call. TRBV23-1 is known as an ORF, though its function is uncertain. V shed 4 bases and J shed 8 bases, with 20 bases lying between them. The CDR3 spans 15 residues.

To note about this clone: Other DNA variants within this sample encode the same CDR3. The chain has TRBV18 and TRBJ2-5; D gene ambiguous. Germline V gives CDR1 KGHSH, CDR2 LQKENI. The CDR3 length is 13 residues. V was shortened by 0 bases and J by 1 base, with 3 bases between the two germline ends. CDR3 coding DNA: TGTGCCAGCTCACCACCGAGCCAAGAGACCCAGTACTTC. Its translation: CASSPPSQETQYF.

V gene TRBV19 combines with J gene TRBJ1-5; D possibly corresponds to TRBD1 (6 bases). The CDR3 extends over 13 amino acids. V was shortened by 5 bases and J by 5 bases, with 10 bases between the two germline ends. Germline CDR1 is LNHDA and CDR2 is SQIVND (reference sequence). This CDR3 reads CASSAQGYQPQHF. The CDR3 bases are TGTGCCAGTAGTGCACAGGGTTATCAGCCCCAGCATTTT.